This is a list of T cell receptor beta chains from one sample in a study of T and B cells in COVID-19 patients. TCRdb re-called the multiplex PCR reads through MiXCR, storing one row per CDR3 protein. The profile covers some 21,000 distinct CDR3 sequences, with approximately 30% appearing a single time and approximately 2% taken by the ten largest. Input material: blood. All receptors derive from a human donor who had recovered from COVID-19. Both conserved end residues are part of each CDR3. A D gene is named only where the DNA matches it firmly. Size values are once, few and many counts, or a class for expanded clones, and some rows have none.

D	V	size	J	CDR3	DNA
TRBD1	TRBV7-3	.	TRBJ2-3	CASSPVDYRGMVDTQYF	TGTGCCAGCAGCCCCGTTGATTACAGGGGGATGGTAGATACGCAGTATTTT
.	TRBV29-1	.	TRBJ2-5	CSKLGGQETQYF	TGCAGTAAGCTGGGCGGACAAGAGACCCAGTACTTC
.	TRBV10-3	.	TRBJ2-1	CAIRKGAEDNEQFF	TGTGCCATCAGGAAAGGGGCGGAGGACAATGAGCAGTTCTTC
.	TRBV29-1	medium-sized	TRBJ1-2	CSVGRPTYGYTF	TGCAGCGTTGGGAGGCCGACCTATGGCTACACCTTC
.	TRBV5-5	.	TRBJ1-4	CASSSRTDPNEKLFF	TGTGCCAGCAGCAGCCGGACAGATCCTAATGAAAAACTGTTTTTT
.	TRBV19	.	TRBJ2-2	CASSPNRGRGTGELFF	TGTGCCAGTAGCCCCAACCGGGGCAGGGGCACCGGGGAGCTGTTTTTT
.	TRBV11-3	few	TRBJ2-3	CASSLANTDTQYF	TGTGCCAGCAGCTTGGCGAACACAGATACGCAGTATTTT
.	TRBV18	medium-sized	TRBJ2-2	CASSPRKGQLNTGELFF	TGTGCCAGCTCACCCAGGAAGGGGCAGTTGAACACCGGGGAGCTGTTTTTT
.	TRBV18	many	TRBJ2-7	CASSPRSGGSEQYF	TGTGCCAGCTCACCACGGTCAGGGGGGTCCGAGCAGTACTTC
TRBD2	TRBV6-5	.	TRBJ2-3	CASSGVSGGAGDTQYF	TGTGCCAGCAGCGGAGTTAGCGGGGGGGCCGGAGATACGCAGTATTTT
.	TRBV7-2	.	TRBJ1-5	CASSPSPRGSNQPQHF	TGTGCCAGCAGCCCGAGCCCCAGGGGCAGCAATCAGCCCCAGCATTTT
.	TRBV7-9	few	TRBJ2-7	CAQTVDRNYEQYF	TGTGCCCAGACGGTCGACCGGAACTACGAGCAGTACTTC
.	TRBV5-4	many	TRBJ2-5	CASSSLAGARETQYF	TGTGCCAGCAGCTCCCTCGCGGGGGCCAGAGAGACCCAGTACTTC
TRBD1	TRBV7-2	few	TRBJ2-1	CASSHGQGGEQFF	TGTGCCAGCAGCCACGGACAGGGCGGCGAGCAGTTCTTC
TRBD2	TRBV5-6	.	TRBJ2-7	CASSSGGLGASSYEQYF	TGCGCCAGCAGCTCGGGGGGGCTCGGGGCGAGCTCCTACGAGCAGTACTTC
.	TRBV27	medium-sized	TRBJ1-6	CASSSPTRRAPLHF	TGTGCCAGCAGTTCCCCCACACGTAGGGCTCCCCTCCACTTT